This T cell receptor (beta chain) was found in a study of graft-versus-host responses after intestinal transplantation. This table comes from immunoSEQ multiplex PCR, and its TCRdb copy is limited to in-frame clones, with some not included. This sample has tens of thousands of clones, with 40% to 55% found just once. The table lists this clone with a few counts. CFSE-low proliferating responders, CD3+CD4+ and CD3+CD8+, were sorted post-reaction. General study points: Across patients carrying graft-donor T cell macrochimerism, allografts held high graft-versus-host to host-versus-graft clonal ratios.

This sequence was found in a human patient who received an intestinal transplant. The source was alloreactive CD4+ T cells from a mixed lymphocyte reaction culture, collected before intestinal transplant. Described subset: CFSE-low proliferating T cells sorted from roughly six-day pre-transplant mixed lymphocyte reaction (GvH or HvG direction).

Here the CDR3 reads CASSGSGGHRYEQYF. The CDR3 region has the DNA TGTGCCAGCAGTGGTAGCGGGGGGCATAGGTACGAGCAGTACTTC. V usage is TRBV28 and J usage is TRBJ2-7, with 10 bases matching TRBD2. Trimming removed 5 bases from V and 4 bases from J; junction bases left unmatched: 8. In germline, CDR1 is MDHEN, CDR2 SYDVKM. CDR3 length equals 15 residues.